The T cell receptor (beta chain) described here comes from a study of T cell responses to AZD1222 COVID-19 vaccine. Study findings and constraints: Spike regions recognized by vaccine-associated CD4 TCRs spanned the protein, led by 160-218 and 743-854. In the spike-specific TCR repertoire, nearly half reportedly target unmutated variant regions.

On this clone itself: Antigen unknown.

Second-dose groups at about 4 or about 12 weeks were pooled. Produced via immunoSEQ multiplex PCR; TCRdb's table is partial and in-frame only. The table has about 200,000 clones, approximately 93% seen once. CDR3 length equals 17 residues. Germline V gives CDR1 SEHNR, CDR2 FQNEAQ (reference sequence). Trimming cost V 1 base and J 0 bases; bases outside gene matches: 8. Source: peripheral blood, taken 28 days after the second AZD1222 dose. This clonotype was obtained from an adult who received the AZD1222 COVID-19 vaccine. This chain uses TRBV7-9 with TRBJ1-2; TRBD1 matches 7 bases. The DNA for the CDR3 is TGTGCCAGCAGCTTAGGCGTTGGGACAGCCCCTAACTATGGCTACACCTTC. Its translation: CASSLGVGTAPNYGYTF.